One sample yielded the 32 T cell receptor beta chains listed below, sequenced in a study of shared clonotypes between healthy human individuals. Libraries were prepared by immunoSEQ multiplex PCR; TCRdb keeps only in-frame clonotypes and omits some of them. There are 800,000 or so clones in the sample; about 97% occur only once, and over 0.2% lies in the top ten. CD45RO-negative, CCR7-selected cells formed the naive CD8 fraction, which excluded terminally differentiated effector memory CD45RA+ cells. The sequenced sample consisted of naive CD8+ T cells sorted from blood. Every receptor here comes from a man aged 25 to 45 in good health.

This sequence joins TRBV9 and TRBJ1-1; 10 bases are shared with TRBD1. The germline V gene has CDR1 SGDLS and CDR2 YYNGEE. The J segment lost 4 bases and the V segment lost 0 bases, leaving 9 bases of the junction unmatched. This CDR3 spans 17 amino acids. CDR3 loop: CASSVDPGTGVTTEAFF. The DNA of the CDR3 is TGTGCCAGCAGCGTAGACCCCGGGACAGGGGTAACCACTGAAGCTTTCTTT.

The CDR3 reads CASSLRRNNEQFF. The CDR3 region has the DNA TGTGCCAGCAGCCTCAGAAGGAACAATGAGCAGTTCTTC. V is TRBV7-3 and J is TRBJ2-1; D is unclear. This CDR3 spans 13 amino acids. CDR1 SGHTA and CDR2 FQGTGA come from the germline V gene. Between the trimmed V and J ends, which lost 5 bases and 5 bases, there was a span of 10 bases.

The chain couples TRBV5-8 to TRBJ2-7, with D perhaps matching TRBD2 (6 bases). This CDR3 region has 15 residues. CDR1 is SGHTS, CDR2 YDEGEE, per germline. V lost 4 bases and J 4 bases, leaving 18 bases between the germline ends. The chain's CDR3 is CASSPRGGGTYEQYF. In DNA, the CDR3 is TGTGCCAGCAGCCCCCGGGGAGGAGGGACTTACGAGCAGTACTTC.

The count of this clone is one. V gene TRBV7-6 combines with J gene TRBJ2-3; D remains unclear. Trimming cost V 5 bases and J 3 bases, with 9 bases left between them. Germline V gene sequence: CDR1 SGHVS, CDR2 FNYEAQ. The CDR3 spans 13 residues. CDR3 sequence (DNA): TGTGCCAGCAGCAGAATAAGGACAGATACGCAGTATTTT. The encoded protein is CASSRIRTDTQYF.

This CDR3 reads CASSLGKWAINNEQFF. As DNA, the CDR3 is TGTGCCAGCAGCTTAGGCAAGTGGGCTATCAACAATGAGCAGTTCTTC. This rearrangement joins TRBV7-8 to TRBJ2-1; D gene uncertain. Germline CDR1 reads SGHVS; CDR2 reads FQNEAQ. The CDR3 extends over 16 amino acids. V lost 1 base and J lost 5, with 15 bases in between. The entire variable domain, with the rest obtained from reference TRBV7-8 and TRBJ2-1, is as follows: GAGVSQSPRYKVAKRGQDVALRCDPISGHVSLFWYQQALGQGPEFLTYFQNEAQLDKSGLPSDRFFAERPEGSVSTLKIQRTQQEDSAVYLCASSLGKWAINNEQFFGPGTRLTVL.

The J gene is TRBJ2-3, the V gene TRBV5-8, with 11 positions matching TRBD2. CDR3 length: 15 residues. Trimming took 3 bases from V and 1 from J; bases not matched to a gene: 1. Germline CDR1 is SGHTS and CDR2 is YDEGEE. CDR3 region: CASSWGLAGTDTQYF. The CDR3 region has the DNA TGTGCCAGCAGCTGGGGACTAGCGGGCACAGATACGCAGTATTTT.

This chain joins TRBV14 and TRBJ1-1; D may be TRBD1 (5 bases). The CDR3 runs to 15 residues. The V and J ends lost 3 bases and 3 bases respectively, with 14 bases between them. Germline CDR1 and CDR2: SGHDN and FVKESK. The CDR3, as DNA: TGTGCCAGCAGCCACCGGACCTTAGGGGACACTGAAGCTTTCTTT. This sequence encodes CASSHRTLGDTEAFF.

This sequence joins TRBV7-6 and TRBJ2-7, with no clear D. The CDR3 totals 13 residues. The ends were cut back, 1 base at V and 6 bases at J, with 10 bases in the middle. The germline V gene encodes CDR1 SGHVS and CDR2 FNYEAQ. CDR3: CASSLGSAGEQYF. The CDR3 DNA sequence: TGTGCCAGCAGCTTAGGTTCGGCCGGCGAGCAGTACTTC. Based on the CDR3 plus reference TRBV7-6 and TRBJ2-7, the full variable domain is GAGVSQSPRYKVTKRGQDVALRCDPISGHVSLYWYRQALGQGPEFLTYFNYEAQQDKSGLPNDRFSAERPEGSISTLTIQRTEQRDSAMYRCASSLGSAGEQYFGPGTRLTVT.

V usage is TRBV11-2 and J usage is TRBJ2-1; D is possibly TRBD2 (5 bases). CDR1 SGHAT and CDR2 FQNNGV come from the germline V gene. This CDR3 has 15 amino acids. Trimming removed 4 bases at V and 3 bases at J, with 13 bases between. The CDR3 DNA reads as TGTGCCAGCAGCTCTATATACCGGGACTACAATGAGCAGTTCTTC. Translated: CASSSIYRDYNEQFF.

The chain joins TRBV9 to TRBJ1-3, with D unresolved. Trimming took 3 bases from V and 2 from J, leaving 15 bases between them. Per germline, CDR1 SGDLS and CDR2 YYNGEE. The CDR3 loop spans 16 amino acids. This CDR3 reads CASSGGTGSTGNTIYF. CDR3 DNA: TGTGCCAGCAGCGGAGGAACCGGTAGTACTGGAAACACCATATATTTT.

The chain carries TRBV7-9 and TRBJ1-5; D is ambiguous. The V gene lost 6 bases and the J gene lost 6 bases, with 9 bases spanning the gap. This CDR3 is 12 amino acids long. CDR1 and CDR2 (germline): SEHNR, FQNEAQ (reference sequence). CDR3 region: CASSFTAQPQHF. CDR3 in DNA: TGTGCCAGCAGTTTCACGGCTCAGCCCCAGCATTTT.

J is TRBJ2-7 and V is TRBV7-9; D may be TRBD1 (6 bases). With 5 bases removed from V and 0 bases from J, the gap between germline ends came to 14 bases. This CDR3 has 15 residues. Germline V CDR1 and CDR2: SEHNR, FQNEAQ (reference sequence). The CDR3 loop is CASSRIRGSSYEQYF. Written as DNA, the CDR3 is TGTGCCAGCAGCCGGATCAGGGGAAGCTCCTACGAGCAGTACTTC.

The rearrangement links TRBV9 to TRBJ2-2, with D possibly being TRBD1 (5 bases). V was cut by 3 bases and J by 6 bases, with 12 bases left in between. The CDR3 is 14 residues long. From germline, CDR1 is SGDLS and CDR2 YYNGEE. The CDR3 sequence is CASSAAGLSGELFF. CDR3 nucleotides: TGTGCCAGCAGCGCTGCAGGGTTGTCCGGGGAGCTGTTTTTT.

This clone was detected once. This chain links TRBV7-6 with TRBJ2-7, with 9 bases identical to TRBD1. Germline V gene data show CDR1 as SGHVS and CDR2 as FNYEAQ. V shed 3 bases, J shed 0 bases, and the junction held 3 bases outside the gene matches. The CDR3 runs to 15 residues. CDR3 bases: TGTGCCAGCAGCTTCAGGACAGGGGACTCCTACGAGCAGTACTTC. Translating it yields CASSFRTGDSYEQYF.

V and J are TRBV29-1 and TRBJ1-1; D uncertain. The CDR3 runs 11 residues. Germline-derived CDR1 and CDR2 are SQVTM and ANQGSEA. Trimming stripped 4 bases from V and 11 bases from J, with 14 bases between. The CDR3 bases are TGCAGCGTTGGTAACATTCTCCAGGCTTTCTTT. Its protein is CSVGNILQAFF.

The chain is built from TRBV21-1 and TRBJ1-2; the listed D gene, TRBD1, was not tested against the DNA. TRBV21-1 constitutes a pseudogene. The CDR3 sequence is 15 residues long. Written as DNA, the CDR3 is TGTGCCAGCAGCAATCTTGGGGCGTCCGGTTGTAGCTACACCTTC. Amino acids: CASSNLGASGCSYTF.

The rearrangement joins TRBV27 to TRBJ1-1, with 8 bases that match TRBD1. Germline assignment: CDR1 MNHEY and CDR2 SMNVEV (reference sequence). With V trimmed by 5 bases and J by 4 bases, 15 bases remained unmatched. There are 17 residues in the CDR3. This CDR3 is CASSLIRTGFGSTEAFF. Here the CDR3 DNA reads TGTGCCAGCAGTCTAATTCGGACAGGGTTCGGATCCACTGAAGCTTTCTTT.

The V gene is TRBV28, the J gene TRBJ1-5, with D unresolved. V was trimmed by 5 bases and J by 7 bases, leaving 24 bases between them. Germline assignment: CDR1 MDHEN and CDR2 SYDVKM. The CDR3 has 17 amino acids. The CDR3 reads CASSPGMAGPSRQPQHF. In DNA form, the CDR3 reads TGTGCCAGCAGTCCTGGTATGGCAGGCCCTTCTCGACAGCCCCAGCATTTT. The entire variable domain, with the rest obtained from reference TRBV28 and TRBJ1-5, is as follows: DVKVTQSSRYLVKRTGEKVFLECVQDMDHENMFWYRQDPGLGLRLIYFSYDVKMKEKGDIPEGYSVSREKKERFSLILESASTNQTSMYLCASSPGMAGPSRQPQHFGDGTRLSIL.

The chain uses TRBV5-1 and TRBJ1-4, with D unclear. The germline V and J ends were trimmed by 2 bases and 8 bases, with 4 bases remaining between them. CDR1 is SGHRS, CDR2 YFSETQ, per germline. CDR3 length: 11 residues. CDR3 coding DNA: TGCGCCAGCAGCTTAGGCGAAAAACTGTTTTTT. It yields the protein CASSLGEKLFF.

The chain couples TRBV7-9 to TRBJ2-1, with D unclear. V was pared by 6 bases and J by 0 bases, with 18 bases between. From germline, CDR1 is SEHNR and CDR2 FQNEAQ (reference sequence). The CDR3 consists of 17 residues. CDR3 DNA sequence: TGTGCCAGCAGGGCGAGAAACAGCCACAGCTCCTACAATGAGCAGTTCTTC. It translates to CASRARNSHSSYNEQFF.

The rearrangement uses TRBV6-6 and TRBJ1-1, with D possibly TRBD1 on 5 matching bases. This CDR3 region has 16 residues. Trimming took 2 bases from V and 5 from J, leaving 18 bases between them. CDR1 and CDR2 from the germline V gene are MNHNY and SVGAGI (reference sequence). In DNA form, the CDR3 reads TGTGCCAGCAGTTACCCGGCGAGGGAAGGGGAAACTGAAGCTTTCTTT. This gives the protein CASSYPAREGETEAFF.

The V and J genes are TRBV5-1 and TRBJ2-7, with TRBD1 matching over 8 bases. The CDR3 totals 16 residues. Losses at the gene ends were 4 bases for V and 2 bases for J; bases not matched to a gene: 11. Germline V gene data show CDR1 as SGHRS and CDR2 as YFSETQ. The CDR3 DNA reads TGCGCCAGCAGCAATGACCGGGACAGGATTACCTACGAGCAGTACTTC. Translated: CASSNDRDRITYEQYF.

The rearrangement uses TRBV4-1 and TRBJ2-1; unclear D gene. Germline CDR1 is MGHRA and CDR2 is YSYEKL. V lost 0 bases, J lost 7 bases, and 7 bases lay in between. The CDR3 consists of 13 residues. The CDR3 region is CASSQEIQNEQFF. CDR3 nucleotides: TGCGCCAGCAGCCAAGAAATACAGAATGAGCAGTTCTTC.

V and J are TRBV7-9 and TRBJ2-5; D unresolved. This CDR3 is 13 amino acids long. The V and J ends lost 5 bases and 4 bases respectively, with 11 bases between them. Germline V lookup: CDR1 SEHNR, CDR2 FQNEAQ (reference sequence). CDR3 sequence (DNA): TGTGCCAGCAGCGGACGACGAGGAGAGACCCAGTACTTC. This codes for CASSGRRGETQYF.

The CDR3 loop reads CASSLYPPLAGVGEQYF. The CDR3 DNA sequence: TGTGCCAGCAGTTTATATCCCCCCCTGGCGGGAGTCGGCGAGCAGTACTTC. The chain is built from TRBV27 and TRBJ2-7; 7 nucleotides agree with TRBD2. The germline V gene encodes CDR1 MNHEY and CDR2 SMNVEV (reference sequence). The CDR3 extends over 17 amino acids. V shed 1 base, J shed 6 bases, and the junction held 15 bases outside the gene matches.

The CDR3 sequence: CASRDRGELFF. CDR3 nucleotide sequence: TGTGCCAGCAGGGACCGCGGGGAGCTGTTTTTT. V is TRBV2 and J is TRBJ2-2; no clear D. The CDR3 covers 11 residues. Germline CDR1 is SNHLY and CDR2 is FYNNEI. V was cut by 6 bases and J by 7 bases, with 6 bases left in between.

The J gene is TRBJ1-2, the V gene TRBV20-1; D unresolved. The germline gives CDR1 DFQATT, CDR2 SNEGSKA (reference sequence). CDR3 length: 11 residues. The germline V and J ends were trimmed by 3 bases and 2 bases, with 4 bases remaining between them. The CDR3 DNA is TGCAGTGCTAGGATAAACTATGGCTACACCTTC. Translated: CSARINYGYTF.

The rearrangement joins TRBV5-4 to TRBJ2-6; D remains unclear. Germline CDR1 reads SGHNT; CDR2 reads YYREEE (reference sequence). V gave up 4 bases and J gave up 2 bases, with 7 bases separating them. This CDR3 comprises 14 residues. Here the CDR3 DNA reads TGTGCCAGCAGCGATATTCCTGGGGCCAACGTCCTGACTTTC. It yields the protein CASSDIPGANVLTF.

V usage is TRBV9 and J usage is TRBJ2-1; 10 nucleotides match TRBD1. The V and J ends lost 2 bases and 2 bases, in that order; junction bases with no gene match: 4. CDR1 is SGDLS, CDR2 YYNGEE, per germline. The CDR3 is 16 amino acids. CDR3 nucleotide sequence: TGTGCCAGCAGCGTTGCTGGACAGGGGGCCTACAATGAGCAGTTCTTC. Its translation: CASSVAGQGAYNEQFF.

This chain uses TRBV13 with TRBJ2-2; D unclear. Trimming shortened V by 2 bases and J by 6 bases, and 4 bases separated the two germline ends. The CDR3 covers 12 residues. CDR1 PRHDT and CDR2 FYEKMQ come from the germline V gene (reference sequence). The CDR3: CASSLSPGELFF. In DNA, the CDR3 is TGTGCCAGCAGCTTATCCCCCGGGGAGCTGTTTTTT. Together with reference TRBV13 and TRBJ2-2, the CDR3 gives the full variable domain: AAGVIQSPRHLIKEKRETATLKCYPIPRHDTVYWYQQGPGQDPQFLISFYEKMQSDKGSIPDRFSAQQFSDYHSELNMSSLELGDSALYFCASSLSPGELFFGEGSRLTVL.

This chain uses TRBV7-2 with TRBJ2-7, with D unresolved. This CDR3 comprises 12 residues. CDR1 and CDR2 (germline): SGHTA, FQGNSA. Trimming took off 5 bases at V and 5 bases at J, with 10 bases between the two ends. CDR3 amino acids: CASSPGLHEQYF. DNA for the CDR3: TGTGCCAGCAGCCCCGGGCTCCACGAGCAGTACTTC.

This chain connects TRBV2 to TRBJ2-5, with D unresolved. Trimming pared 2 bases from V and 1 base from J, leaving 14 bases between. The germline CDR1 and CDR2 sequences are SNHLY and FYNNEI. The length of the CDR3 is 16 residues. The CDR3 nucleotides read TGTGCCAGCAGTGAAATATTCCTAGGATTCCAAGAGACCCAGTACTTC. Translating it yields CASSEIFLGFQETQYF.